The 23 T cell receptor beta chains presented below share a single source sample, sequenced in a study of blood T cells in healthy people across ages. PCR was performed a second time for about 7 to 11 cycles using a sample-barcoded 5' primer and a J-beta primer mix. TCRdb recomputed calls from the 5' RACE reads with MiXCR, one row per CDR3 protein. The repertoire has more than 900,000 distinct CDR3 sequences, just under 30% of them found once; the top ten carry about 9.4%. In addition, the sample was reused for a study of T cells of mothers and their children.

Sequenced input: blood. The receptor set was obtained from a woman aged 40 to 49 in good health.

Concerning this clonotype itself: One junction end disagrees with the germline gene, perhaps due to a read error. The chain uses TRBV3-1 and TRBJ1-2; 8 nucleotides agree with TRBD1. The germline CDR1 and CDR2 sequences are LGHDT and YNNKEL (reference sequence). The CDR3 runs 13 residues. Written as DNA, the CDR3 is TGTGCCAGCAGCCATGGGACAGGATATGGCTACGCCTTC. Its protein is CASSHGTGYGYAF. Supplemented by reference TRBV3-1 and TRBJ1-2, the full variable domain reads DTAVSQTPKYLVTQMGNDKSIKCEQNLGHDTMYWYKQDSKKFLKIMFSYNNKELIINETVPNRFSPKSPDKAHLNLHINSLELGDSAVYFCASSHGTGYGYAFGSGTRLTVV.

As regards this clonotype: This clone may be a read error of a much larger clone one base away. The CDR3 region has the DNA TGCGGCGTTGATCCTACAGGGGGAGGTGAAAAACTGTTTTTT. As protein: CGVDPTGGGEKLFF. This rearrangement joins TRBV29-1 to TRBJ1-4; 8 nucleotides agree with TRBD1. CDR1 SQVTM and CDR2 ANQGSEA come from the germline V gene. CDR3 length equals 14 residues.

This clonotype was seen many times. V is TRBV29-1 and J is TRBJ2-7; 11 nucleotides match TRBD2. Germline V gene data show CDR1 as SQVTM and CDR2 as ANQGSEA. J was trimmed by 1 base and V by 4 bases; bases with no gene match: 3. CDR3 length equals 14 residues. The CDR3 loop reads CSVALAGASYEQYF. The CDR3 DNA reads as TGCAGCGTTGCACTAGCGGGGGCTTCCTACGAGCAGTACTTC.

About this clonotype itself: The final CDR3 position lacks the conserved phenylalanine or tryptophan, pointing to a likely read error. The rearrangement uses TRBV20-1 and TRBJ2-4; TRBD1 or TRBD2 may be the D gene (5 bases each). The V and J ends lost 6 bases and 0 bases respectively, with 12 bases between them. Germline V gene data show CDR1 as DFQATT and CDR2 as SNEGSKA (reference sequence). The CDR3 runs 14 residues. The CDR3 nucleotides are TGCAGTGCCCCCGGGGCCGTAGCCAAAAACATTCAGTACTTA. Translated, it gives CSAPGAVAKNIQYL.

This clonotype was detected many times. This chain joins TRBV28 and TRBJ2-7; the D is unclear. Trimming shortened V by 3 bases and J by 5 bases, and 11 bases separated the two germline ends. The CDR3 length is 13 residues. Germline V CDR1 and CDR2: MDHEN, SYDVKM. CDR3 sequence reads: CASSFESRHEQYF. Written as DNA, the CDR3 is TGTGCCAGCAGTTTTGAGAGTCGCCACGAGCAGTACTTC.

V and J are TRBV15 and TRBJ2-6; D not resolved. This CDR3 contains 15 residues. Trimming pared 8 bases from V and 0 bases from J, leaving 11 bases between. CDR1 is LNHNV, CDR2 YYDKDF, per germline (reference sequence). This CDR3 reads CATCDGDSGANVLTF. The CDR3 region has the DNA TGTGCCACCTGTGACGGAGACTCTGGGGCCAACGTCCTGACTTTC.

The genes are TRBV20-1 and TRBJ2-1, with 9 bases matching TRBD2. Germline CDR1 and CDR2: DFQATT and SNEGSKA (reference sequence). The CDR3 is 15 residues long. The V and J ends lost 1 base and 6 bases, in that order; junction bases with no gene match: 7. CDR3 loop: CSARVPGLAVNEQFF. The CDR3 DNA is TGCAGTGCTAGAGTACCGGGACTAGCCGTCAATGAGCAGTTCTTC.

The chain joins TRBV12-3 or TRBV12-4 to TRBJ1-4; D is unresolved. V lost 2 bases and J lost 8, with 12 bases in between. The CDR3 runs 14 residues. CDR3 protein: CASSLQAPREKLFF. As DNA, the CDR3 is TGTGCCAGCAGTTTACAGGCTCCGCGGGAAAAACTGTTTTTT.

As for this clonotype: Since no conserved phenylalanine or tryptophan closes the CDR3, a read error is the likely cause. The rearrangement joins TRBV4-3 to TRBJ2-1, with TRBD1 identical over 8 bases. Trimming took 7 bases from V and 5 from J; bases not matched to a gene: 10. Germline CDR1 LGHNA, CDR2 YSLEER. The CDR3 extends over 15 amino acids. The CDR3, as DNA: TGCGCCAGCAACCTGACAGGGGAGGCCAACAATGAGCAGTTCGTC. Amino acids: CASNLTGEANNEQFV.

This clonotype showed up just once. The chain has TRBV27 and TRBJ1-2; 9 bases agree with TRBD1. The J segment lost 4 bases and the V segment lost 0 bases, leaving 3 bases of the junction unmatched. The CDR3 extends over 15 amino acids. Germline V gene data show CDR1 as MNHEY and CDR2 as SMNVEV (reference sequence). The CDR3 loop is CASSLSGGQGYGYTF. DNA for the CDR3: TGTGCCAGCAGTTTATCAGGGGGACAGGGCTATGGCTACACCTTC.

V and J are TRBV7-3 and TRBJ2-7; 10 bases fit TRBD1. The V and J ends lost 2 bases and 2 bases, in that order; junction bases with no gene match: 3. This CDR3 has 15 residues. From germline, CDR1 is SGHTA and CDR2 FQGTGA. The CDR3 DNA sequence: TGTGCCAGCAGCTTATTAGGACAGGGGGCCTACGAGCAGTACTTC. Residues: CASSLLGQGAYEQYF.

This chain links TRBV27 with TRBJ1-4; a weak D match, TRBD1 (6 bases). Trimming pared 5 bases from V and 8 bases from J, leaving 15 bases between. Germline CDR1 and CDR2: MNHEY and SMNVEV (reference sequence). The CDR3 is 14 residues long. The CDR3 reads CASSPTVGAEKLFF. In DNA form, the CDR3 reads TGTGCCAGCAGTCCTACCGTGGGGGCGGAAAAACTGTTTTTT. The whole variable domain, remainder taken from reference TRBV27 and TRBJ1-4, is EAQVTQNPRYLITVTGKKLTVTCSQNMNHEYMSWYRQDPGLGLRQIYYSMNVEVTDKGDVPEGYKVSRKEKRNFPLILESPSPNQTSLYFCASSPTVGAEKLFFGSGTQLSVL.

The rearrangement links TRBV18 to TRBJ2-1; possibly TRBD1 for D (6 bases). V was clipped by 6 bases and J by 12 bases, with 21 bases between them. From germline, CDR1 is KGHSH and CDR2 LQKENI. The CDR3 has 14 amino acids. The CDR3 DNA sequence: TGTGCCAGCTCCCTGACAGGTTCCCCCTCGGGGCAGTTCTTC. Its translation is CASSLTGSPSGQFF.

This rearrangement joins TRBV5-5 to TRBJ1-1; D unclear. Germline lookup yields CDR1 SGHKS and CDR2 YYEKEE (reference sequence). Deletions cut 1 base from V and 4 bases from J, with 11 bases between. The CDR3 runs to 14 residues. For the CDR3, the DNA is TGTGCCAGCAGCTTGATTGAGGGTGGCACTGAAGCTTTCTTT. Translated, it gives CASSLIEGGTEAFF.

The V gene is TRBV28, the J gene TRBJ2-7; no firm D call. CDR1 MDHEN and CDR2 SYDVKM come from the germline V gene. V lost 4 bases and J lost 0, with 16 bases in between. The CDR3 length is 16 residues. In nucleotides, the CDR3 is TGTGCCAGCAGTTCCCCTACGGTATCATTCTCCTACGAGCAGTACTTC. As protein: CASSSPTVSFSYEQYF. Together with reference TRBV28 and TRBJ2-7, the CDR3 gives the full variable domain: DVKVTQSSRYLVKRTGEKVFLECVQDMDHENMFWYRQDPGLGLRLIYFSYDVKMKEKGDIPEGYSVSREKKERFSLILESASTNQTSMYLCASSSPTVSFSYEQYFGPGTRLTVT.

The V and J genes are TRBV12-3 or TRBV12-4 and TRBJ1-1; D is unresolved. The ends were cut back, 3 bases at V and 0 bases at J, with 17 bases in the middle. The CDR3 is made up of 17 amino acids. DNA for the CDR3: TGTGCCAGCAGTTTGCACCAAAGCCGGGTGATGAACACTGAAGCTTTCTTT. Protein product: CASSLHQSRVMNTEAFF.

There are many counts of this clonotype. The chain couples TRBV6-5 to TRBJ1-2; possible D gene TRBD1, 6 bases. The CDR3 has 13 amino acids. Trimming took off 10 bases at V and 3 bases at J, with 15 bases between the two ends. Germline V CDR1 and CDR2: MNHEY, SVGAGI. CDR3 in DNA: TGTGCCACCAGACCGCCAGGGGACTATGGCTACACCTTC. This codes for CATRPPGDYGYTF.

The V gene is TRBV11-2, the J gene TRBJ1-1; possibly TRBD1 for D (5 bases). The germline gives CDR1 SGHAT, CDR2 FQNNGV. The V and J ends lost 5 bases and 4 bases respectively, with 17 bases between them. The CDR3 runs 15 residues. Written as DNA, the CDR3 is TGTGCCAGCAGCAATAGAGCCAGGGTGAGCACTGAAGCTTTCTTT. It codes for CASSNRARVSTEAFF.

Comment on this clonotype: Sequence at one end of the junction differs from germline and may be a read error. The CDR3, as DNA: TGTGCCTGCTCACCCAAGACAGGGGGCGCTTCTGGGGCCAACGTCCTGACTTTC. This gives the protein CACSPKTGGASGANVLTF. The rearrangement uses TRBV18 and TRBJ2-6; 10 bases fit TRBD1. Germline lookup yields CDR1 KGHSH and CDR2 LQKENI. The CDR3 spans 18 residues.

J is TRBJ2-1 and V is TRBV24-1; weak D call: TRBD1 (5 bases). This CDR3 region has 14 residues. V was pared by 6 bases and J by 3 bases, with 11 bases between. Germline values: CDR1 KGHDR, CDR2 SFDVKD. This CDR3 reads CATSSAGNYNEQFF. Here the CDR3 DNA reads TGTGCCACCAGTTCGGCAGGGAACTACAATGAGCAGTTCTTC.

This clonotype was detected ten times or more. The chain has TRBV7-3 and TRBJ1-1; D gene ambiguous. The CDR3 is 13 amino acids. Germline V gene data show CDR1 as SGHTA and CDR2 as FQGTGA. The V gene lost 2 bases and the J gene lost 3 bases, with 7 bases spanning the gap. Here the CDR3 reads CASSLDSYTEAFF. The CDR3 DNA is TGTGCCAGCAGCTTAGACTCCTACACTGAAGCTTTCTTT.

The CDR3 sequence is CASSAALLQETQYF. The CDR3 DNA is TGCGCCAGCAGCGCGGCCCTTCTTCAAGAGACCCAGTACTTC. This sequence joins TRBV5-1 and TRBJ2-7; D is undetermined. The better agreement between TRBJ2-5 and the DNA end casts doubt on the J call. The V gene's germline CDR1 is SGHRS and CDR2 YFSETQ. The CDR3 runs 14 residues.

The chain carries TRBV12-3 or TRBV12-4 and TRBJ2-1, with D possibly called TRBD1 or TRBD2 (7 bases each). V lost 7 bases, J lost 4 bases, and 14 bases lay in between. The CDR3 is 14 amino acids. DNA for the CDR3: TGTGCCAGCAACCCAGGGGGGGATTACAATGAGCAGTTCTTC. Translating it yields CASNPGGDYNEQFF.